The 31 T cell receptor beta chains below all came from one sample that was sequenced in a study of CXCR3-negative and CXCR3-positive naive CD8 T cells. Libraries of TRB cDNA were made by 5' RACE and carried UMIs. TCRdb reprocessed the 5' RACE reads and stores each CDR3 protein as one record, lacking DNA. The sample has about 120,000 distinct CDR3 sequences, and its top ten clones hold roughly 0.3%. The sequenced sample was naive CXCR3- CD8+ T cells from blood. Described subset: CD45RO-CCR7+CD27+CD95- naive CD8+ T cells lacking CXCR3 (TNR3-). The receptor set was obtained from a human donor in good health. Some clones in this sample may be carry-over from other donors' samples.

The rearrangement uses TRBV5-1 and TRBJ2-7; lacking DNA, the TRBD2 call made by TCRdb goes unchecked. CDR3 length equals 13 residues. Per the germline V gene, CDR1 is SGHRS and CDR2 is YFSETQ. The CDR3 is CASRGTSGYEQYF.

The gene calls are TRBV7-3 and TRBJ2-1; there is no DNA to check the TCRdb D call of TRBD2. The CDR3 spans 16 residues. Germline V gene lookup returns CDR1 SGHTA and CDR2 FQGTGA. The CDR3: CASSNLAGGLYNEQFF.

The CDR3 loop is CASSQEWPGDSEKLFF. V usage is TRBV4-1 and J usage is TRBJ1-4; TCRdb's assignment of TRBD1 cannot be checked, as there is no DNA. The CDR3 is made up of 16 amino acids. The germline gives CDR1 MGHRA, CDR2 YSYEKL.

The V call is TRBV7-8, the J call TRBJ1-2; TCRdb's assignment of TRBD1 cannot be checked, as there is no DNA. The CDR3 has 12 amino acids. Germline V CDR1 and CDR2: SGHVS, FQNEAQ. The CDR3 sequence: CASSPGDYGYTF.

The V gene is TRBV3-1, the J gene TRBJ2-5; checking the TCRdb D call of TRBD1 is not possible without DNA. The CDR3 length is 16 residues. Germline assignment: CDR1 LGHDT and CDR2 YNNKEL (reference sequence). CDR3 in amino acids: CASSSTPGQEQETQYF.

The V gene is TRBV6-2 or TRBV6-3, the J gene TRBJ2-5; without DNA, the TCRdb call of TRBD2 cannot be checked. CDR1 and CDR2 from the germline V gene are MNHEY and SVGEGT. There are 17 residues in the CDR3. CDR3 protein: CASGMASGLDLQETQYF.

The CDR3 spells CASSFLAGGSTDTQYF. The chain has TRBV7-8 and TRBJ2-3; the TCRdb D gene call, TRBD2, has no DNA to confirm it. The germline gives CDR1 SGHVS, CDR2 FQNEAQ. The CDR3 runs 16 residues.

This chain uses TRBV28 with TRBJ1-2. Germline V gene lookup returns CDR1 MDHEN and CDR2 SYDVKM. The CDR3 is 13 amino acids. The CDR3 spells CASRPNVNYGYTF.

This rearrangement joins TRBV29-1 to TRBJ1-2. This CDR3 contains 12 residues. Germline V lookup: CDR1 SQVTM, CDR2 ANQGSEA. CDR3 protein: CSGSPAVPGYTF.

The CDR3 protein is CAISELWTGDNNEQFF. This chain uses TRBV10-3 with TRBJ2-1; checking the TCRdb D call of TRBD1 is not possible without DNA. The CDR3 extends over 16 amino acids. Germline V gene lookup returns CDR1 ENHRY and CDR2 SYGVKD.

V and J are TRBV11-3 and TRBJ2-5; with no DNA, the TCRdb D assignment of TRBD1 cannot be verified. In germline, CDR1 is SGHNT, CDR2 YENEEA. This CDR3 contains 14 residues. The chain's CDR3 is CASSPWDSQETQYF.

The chain combines TRBV29-1 with TRBJ2-2. The CDR3 loop spans 12 amino acids. Germline CDR1 reads SQVTM; CDR2 reads ANQGSEA. CDR3 in amino acids: CSVILDTGELFF.

V usage is TRBV7-2 and J usage is TRBJ1-2; TCRdb lists TRBD1, though no DNA is available to test this call. CDR3 size: 13 residues. The V gene's germline CDR1 is SGHTA and CDR2 FQGNSA. The CDR3 sequence is CASSPPGDYGYTF.

The gene calls are TRBV7-9 and TRBJ1-1; the TCRdb D gene call, TRBD1, has no DNA to confirm it. CDR3 length: 14 residues. Germline V lookup: CDR1 SEHNR, CDR2 FQNEAQ (reference sequence). Here the CDR3 reads CASSPQTGNTEAFF.

The chain couples TRBV7-6 to TRBJ2-1. This CDR3 is 13 amino acids long. From germline, CDR1 is SGHVS and CDR2 FNYEAQ. CDR3 region: CASSFARDNEQFF.

The chain recombines TRBV7-9 with TRBJ1-5; TCRdb calls TRBD1, which cannot be checked without DNA. The CDR3 covers 15 residues. CDR1 is SEHNR, CDR2 FQNEAQ, per germline (reference sequence). CDR3 residues: CASSFYRRLHQPQHF.

This rearrangement joins TRBV5-6 to TRBJ1-4; TCRdb picks TRBD1, but there is no DNA to check that call. From germline, CDR1 is SGHDT and CDR2 YYEEEE. The CDR3 is 14 amino acids. CDR3: CASRQWGGNEKLFF. The full variable domain, rest sourced from reference TRBV5-6 and TRBJ1-4, is DAGVTQSPTHLIKTRGQQVTLRCSPKSGHDTVSWYQQALGQGPQFIFQYYEEEERQRGNFPDRFSGHQFPNYSSELNVNALLLGDSALYLCASRQWGGNEKLFFGSGTQLSVL.

The chain carries TRBV29-1 and TRBJ1-1. CDR1 is SQVTM and CDR2 is ANQGSEA in the germline V gene. This CDR3 contains 11 residues. The chain's CDR3 is CSVPGETEAFF.

V gene TRBV6-5 combines with J gene TRBJ1-6; checking the TCRdb D call of TRBD1 is not possible without DNA. Germline lookup yields CDR1 MNHEY and CDR2 SVGAGI. There are 11 residues in the CDR3. The chain's CDR3 is CAAGPGSPLHF.

The chain has TRBV4-2 and TRBJ1-1; lacking DNA, the TRBD1 call made by TCRdb goes unchecked. Germline V lookup: CDR1 LGHNA, CDR2 YNFKEQ. The CDR3 loop spans 14 amino acids. CDR3 sequence: CASSPRTGEDEAFF.

The chain links TRBV29-1 to TRBJ2-7. The CDR3 runs 15 residues. Germline CDR1 is SQVTM and CDR2 is ANQGSEA. CDR3 sequence reads: CSVEDRQGGPYEQYF.

The chain recombines TRBV25-1 with TRBJ2-7; the D gene TCRdb calls, TRBD1, cannot be checked with no DNA. Germline V CDR1 and CDR2: MGHDK, SYGVNS. This CDR3 is built from 14 residues. The CDR3 loop reads CASSELTGSYEQYF.

This chain connects TRBV30 to TRBJ1-1; TCRdb names TRBD1, which stays unverified in the absence of DNA. The CDR3 runs 14 residues. CDR1 and CDR2 from the germline V gene are GTSNPN and SVGIG (reference sequence). CDR3 sequence: CACSQGLQGTEAFF.

The gene calls are TRBV15 and TRBJ1-6. The germline gives CDR1 LNHNV, CDR2 YYDKDF (reference sequence). There are 15 residues in the CDR3. The CDR3 reads CATSRDGRANHPLHF. Drawing the rest from reference TRBV15 and TRBJ1-6, the complete variable domain is DAMVIQNPRYQVTQFGKPVTLSCSQTLNHNVMYWYQQKSSQAPKLLFHYYDKDFNNEADTPDNFQSRRPNTSFCFLDIRSPGLGDTAMYLCATSRDGRANHPLHFGNGTRLTVT.

J is TRBJ2-5 and V is TRBV6-5; with no DNA, the TCRdb D assignment of TRBD2 cannot be verified. This CDR3 is 16 amino acids long. The V gene's germline CDR1 is MNHEY and CDR2 SVGAGI. The CDR3 sequence: CASRPGLAGAQETQYF.

The rearrangement links TRBV29-1 to TRBJ2-7; TCRdb returns TRBD1, unconfirmable since there is no DNA. CDR1 is SQVTM, CDR2 ANQGSEA, per germline. The CDR3 loop spans 13 amino acids. CDR3 in amino acids: CSYLGTGGYEQYF.

The genes are TRBV7-9 and TRBJ1-2. Looked up from germline, CDR1 is SEHNR and CDR2 is FQNEAQ (reference sequence). The CDR3 extends over 15 amino acids. CDR3 loop: CASSLAADFHYGYTF. The full variable domain, rest sourced from reference TRBV7-9 and TRBJ1-2, is DTGVSQNPRHKITKRGQNVTFRCDPISEHNRLYWYRQTLGQGPEFLTYFQNEAQLEKSRLLSDRFSAERPKGSFSTLEIQRTEQGDSAMYLCASSLAADFHYGYTFGSGTRLTVV.

The rearrangement uses TRBV11-2 and TRBJ2-5. The CDR3 has 13 amino acids. In germline, CDR1 is SGHAT, CDR2 FQNNGV. The CDR3 loop is CAIKAQVGETQYF.

The genes are TRBV10-3 and TRBJ2-3; the D gene TCRdb calls, TRBD1, cannot be checked with no DNA. Germline V gene data show CDR1 as ENHRY and CDR2 as SYGVKD. The CDR3 loop spans 16 amino acids. CDR3 residues: CAISDPGGTFTDTQYF.

The chain has TRBV5-1 and TRBJ2-7; the TRBD1 assignment by TCRdb is unverifiable without DNA. Germline CDR1 and CDR2: SGHRS and YFSETQ. The CDR3 has 12 residues. This CDR3 is CASSTTGDEQYF.

The CDR3 sequence is CASSLGLRRGGDYEQYF. The chain joins TRBV7-2 to TRBJ2-7; the TCRdb call, TRBD2, lacks DNA for checking. This CDR3 is built from 17 residues. Looked up from germline, CDR1 is SGHTA and CDR2 is FQGNSA.